One sample yielded the 10 T cell receptor beta chains listed below, sequenced in a study of blood T cells in healthy people across ages. Then a second PCR, running roughly 7 to 11 cycles, was carried out with a sample-barcoded 5' primer and a J-beta primer mix. Via MiXCR, TCRdb re-called the 5' RACE reads, giving one row per CDR3 protein. The data contain 1.4 million to 1.5 million distinct CDR3 sequences, 35% to 45% of them singletons. Material: blood. The receptor set was obtained from a woman younger than 35 in good health.

This clonotype was seen a few times. The chain uses TRBV20-1 and TRBJ1-2; weak D call: TRBD1 (5 bases). Per germline, CDR1 DFQATT and CDR2 SNEGSKA (reference sequence). The CDR3 covers 16 residues. V was trimmed by 3 bases and J by 2 bases, leaving 19 bases between them. The CDR3 region is CSASPGRPGKNYGYTF. DNA for the CDR3: TGCAGTGCTAGTCCAGGTCGGCCAGGGAAAAACTATGGCTACACCTTC.

This chain joins TRBV20-1 and TRBJ2-4, with D possibly being TRBD2 (5 bases). The J call may not be correct, given that the DNA end is closer to TRBJ2-5. The CDR3 runs to 15 residues. The germline V gene has CDR1 DFQATT and CDR2 SNEGSKA (reference sequence). As DNA, the CDR3 is TGCAGTGCCCGCTCCGGTAGCGAGCTGCAAGAGACCCAGTACTTC. This translates into CSARSGSELQETQYF.

This clonotype has more than one count but fewer than ten. This chain joins TRBV20-1 and TRBJ1-1; possible D gene TRBD1, 5 bases. The V end was cut by 5 bases, the J end by 0 bases, with 13 bases between. Germline lookup yields CDR1 DFQATT and CDR2 SNEGSKA (reference sequence). The CDR3 extends over 14 amino acids. CDR3: CSARSGTVNTEAFF. CDR3 nucleotide sequence: TGCAGTGCTCGCTCCGGGACGGTGAACACTGAAGCTTTCTTT.

CDR3 region: CASSFRTVGDTQYF. The CDR3 region has the DNA TGTGCCAGCAGTTTTCGGACTGTCGGCGATACGCAGTATTTT. J is TRBJ2-3 and V is TRBV27; a possible D gene is TRBD2 (5 bases). Looked up from germline, CDR1 is MNHEY and CDR2 is SMNVEV (reference sequence). The CDR3 covers 14 residues. V lost 3 bases and J lost 6, with 13 bases in between.

The chain uses TRBV20-1 and TRBJ1-4; TRBD1 matches 8 bases. Germline assignment: CDR1 DFQATT and CDR2 SNEGSKA (reference sequence). J gave up 7 bases and V 6 bases, and 10 bases lay outside the gene matches. There are 14 residues in the CDR3. The CDR3 region has the DNA TGCAGTGCAGCCGACAGGGGACAAGGTGAAAAACTGTTTTTT. Amino acid sequence: CSAADRGQGEKLFF.

The chain joins TRBV4-1 to TRBJ1-1; the D is unclear. This CDR3 has 16 amino acids. The germline CDR1 and CDR2 sequences are MGHRA and YSYEKL. Trimming removed 1 base from V and 0 bases from J, with 12 bases in between. DNA for the CDR3: TGCGCCAGCAGCCAAGTTGGGCAGCTACTGAACACTGAAGCTTTCTTT. It encodes CASSQVGQLLNTEAFF.

A few counts support this clonotype. Here the CDR3 reads CASSQVIAGGPETQYF. CDR3 nucleotide sequence: TGCGCCAGCAGCCAAGTTATAGCGGGGGGCCCTGAGACCCAGTACTTC. The rearrangement joins TRBV4-1 to TRBJ2-5; TRBD2 matches at 10 bases. The germline V gene has CDR1 MGHRA and CDR2 YSYEKL. The CDR3 runs 16 residues. V gave up 1 base and J gave up 5 bases; unmatched junction bases: 7.

The sample holds a few counts of this clonotype. V usage is TRBV5-1 and J usage is TRBJ2-1; D remains unclear. The CDR3 covers 16 residues. Deletions cut 0 bases from V and 10 bases from J, with 20 bases between. Germline V gene sequence: CDR1 SGHRS, CDR2 YFSETQ. The CDR3 nucleotides read TGCGCCAGCAGCTTGGATGCTCCGCTTGGGGAAGGGGAGCAGTTCTTC. This translates into CASSLDAPLGEGEQFF.

The chain links TRBV6-5 to TRBJ1-1; a weak D match, TRBD1 (5 bases). CDR1 and CDR2 (germline): MNHEY, SVGAGI. V lost 7 bases and J 4 bases, leaving 16 bases between the germline ends. The CDR3 sequence is 14 residues long. CDR3 sequence: CASTEGRAITEAFF. Written as DNA, the CDR3 is TGTGCCAGCACCGAGGGGCGGGCGATCACTGAAGCTTTCTTT.

The rearrangement joins TRBV5-6 to TRBJ2-4, with 9 bases identical to TRBD1. Trimming removed 4 bases from V and 0 bases from J; junction bases left unmatched: 17. Per the germline V gene, CDR1 is SGHDT and CDR2 is YYEEEE. The length of the CDR3 is 20 residues. In DNA form, the CDR3 reads TGTGCCAGCAGCCCTTCCCCGGGACAGGGACTTTACCTAGCCAAAAACATTCAGTACTTC. This codes for CASSPSPGQGLYLAKNIQYF.